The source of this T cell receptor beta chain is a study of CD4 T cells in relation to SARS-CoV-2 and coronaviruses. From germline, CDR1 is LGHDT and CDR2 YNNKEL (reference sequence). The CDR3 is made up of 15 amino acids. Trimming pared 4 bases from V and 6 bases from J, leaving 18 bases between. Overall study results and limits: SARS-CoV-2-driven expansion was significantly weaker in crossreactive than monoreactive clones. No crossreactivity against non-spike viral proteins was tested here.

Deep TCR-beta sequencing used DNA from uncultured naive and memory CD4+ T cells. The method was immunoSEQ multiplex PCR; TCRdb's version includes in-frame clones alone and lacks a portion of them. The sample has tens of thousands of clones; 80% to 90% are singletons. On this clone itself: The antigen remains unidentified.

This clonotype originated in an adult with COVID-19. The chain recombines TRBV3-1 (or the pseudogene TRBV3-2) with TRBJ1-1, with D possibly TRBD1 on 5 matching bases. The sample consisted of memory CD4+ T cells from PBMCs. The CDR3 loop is CASSPSRLREAEAFF. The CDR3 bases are TGTGCCAGCAGCCCATCTCGCCTCAGGGAAGCTGAAGCTTTCTTT.